This T cell receptor beta chain was captured in a study of blood T cell repertoires in COVID-19. Trimming removed 7 bases from V and 3 bases from J, with 13 bases in between. The CDR3 contains 15 residues. Germline assignment: CDR1 MNHNY and CDR2 SVGAGI (reference sequence). Generated by immunoSEQ multiplex PCR, the TCRdb table keeps only in-frame clones and is missing some. The table shows about 81,000 clones, with more than 80% occurring only once. This clonotype was obtained from a human donor in a cohort sampled during active COVID-19. The rearrangement uses TRBV6-6 and TRBJ1-6; no reliable D call. Sequencing was done on a sample of peripheral blood. The CDR3 sequence: CASISSGGYNSPLHF. CDR3 in DNA: TGTGCCAGCATTTCAAGCGGAGGCTATAATTCACCCCTCCACTTT.